This T cell receptor (beta chain) was obtained from a study of T cell responses to AZD1222 COVID-19 vaccine. Study conclusions and caveats: Spike-spanning, vaccine-associated CD4 TCRs were dominant at 160-218 and 743-854. Sampled repertoires all dated from after the peak T cell response.

The table came from immunoSEQ multiplex PCR; TCRdb's copy has only in-frame clones and leaves some out. The repertoire has about 85,000 clones, 85% of them found once; the top ten carry about 4.5%. The V gene end was trimmed by 5 bases and the J gene end by 4 bases; junction bases not matched to a gene: 11. The CDR3 covers 15 residues. Germline V lookup: CDR1 MNHNY, CDR2 SVGAGI (reference sequence). This clone appeared once. Its target is not known. The rearrangement links TRBV6-6 to TRBJ2-7; 7 bases line up with TRBD1. The input for sequencing was peripheral blood, taken 28 days after the second AZD1222 dose. The sequence was collected from an adult who received the AZD1222 COVID-19 vaccine. The CDR3 DNA reads as TGTGCCAGCAGTCCGAACCGGGACAGCTTTTACGAGCAGTACTTC. This encodes CASSPNRDSFYEQYF.